Following are 16 T cell receptor beta chains from one sample sequenced in a study of CD8+ T cells in alopecia areata. Once RNA had been extracted, it was reverse transcribed into cDNA to act as the sequencing template. Sequenced by immunoSEQ multiplex PCR; TCRdb stores in-frame clones only, minus some. The sample records thousands of clones, under 85% being singletons. The treatment: oral pan-JAK inhibitor, 5-10 mg twice daily. Alopecia areata patients had lesional scalp punch biopsies and peripheral blood taken from them. Sequences were derived from skin, sampled at week 24, from a patient treated with tofacitinib. The receptor source for this set is a human donor with alopecia areata.

V and J are TRBV18 and TRBJ2-7, with 9 bases that match TRBD1. Germline V gene lookup returns CDR1 KGHSH and CDR2 LQKENI. This CDR3 is built from 14 residues. The J segment lost 4 bases and the V segment lost 2 bases, leaving 3 bases of the junction unmatched. For the CDR3, the DNA is TGTGCCAGCTCACCAGCAGGACAGGGGTACGAGCAGTACTTC. Translation: CASSPAGQGYEQYF.

The genes are TRBV5-1 and TRBJ2-1, with TRBD1 matching over 9 bases. Germline CDR1 and CDR2: SGHRS and YFSETQ. V shed 4 bases and J 7 bases; nucleotides not matched to a gene: 6. This CDR3 region has 14 residues. CDR3 nucleotides: TGCGCCAGCAGCACGGGACAGGGAGCAAATGAGCAGTTCTTC. It is translated as CASSTGQGANEQFF.

V and J are TRBV7-8 and TRBJ1-5; TRBD1 aligns across 8 bases. CDR3 length: 22 residues. CDR1 is SGHVS and CDR2 is FQNEAQ in the germline V gene. Unmatched junction bases numbered 24, after V lost 5 bases and J lost 0 bases. The CDR3 DNA reads as TGTGCCAGCAGCCGACTGAGGGTTGGCCTGCCGGACAGGGCCTATAGCAATCAGCCCCAGCATTTT. It encodes CASSRLRVGLPDRAYSNQPQHF.

This clone has more than one count but fewer than ten. This chain joins TRBV11-1 and TRBJ2-6; D gene unclear. Germline V gene lookup returns CDR1 SGHAT and CDR2 FQDESV (reference sequence). Trimming removed 3 bases from V and 4 bases from J, with 19 bases in between. CDR3 length: 18 amino acids. In DNA form, the CDR3 reads TGTGCCAGCAGCTTGAATACACTATCCGGAGTGGGGGCCAACGTCCTGACTTTC. Its protein is CASSLNTLSGVGANVLTF.

This clone was counted only a few times. The chain combines TRBV4-2 with TRBJ2-3; 13 positions match TRBD2. This CDR3 region has 18 residues. Losses at the gene ends were 0 bases for V and 4 bases for J; bases not matched to a gene: 7. CDR1 and CDR2 (germline): LGHNA, YNFKEQ. CDR3 in amino acids: CASSQEAGTSGEADTQYF. For the CDR3, the DNA is TGTGCCAGCAGCCAAGAAGCGGGGACTAGCGGGGAGGCAGATACGCAGTATTTT.

This chain links TRBV4-1 with TRBJ1-1; unclear D gene. The CDR3 length is 14 residues. V was cut by 5 bases and J by 5 bases, with 15 bases left in between. Germline V gives CDR1 MGHRA, CDR2 YSYEKL. The CDR3, as DNA: TGCGCCAGCAGCGACGGACGGGCGGGGACTGAAGCTTTCTTT. It codes for CASSDGRAGTEAFF.

The V gene is TRBV6-6, the J gene TRBJ1-2, with TRBD1 matching 7 bases. Germline lookup yields CDR1 MNHNY and CDR2 SVGAGI (reference sequence). Losses at the gene ends were 4 bases for V and 8 bases for J; bases not matched to a gene: 4. The CDR3 has 12 residues. The CDR3 reads CASSSYRGGYTF. In nucleotides, the CDR3 is TGTGCCAGCAGTTCATACAGGGGCGGCTACACCTTC.

The V and J genes are TRBV7-2 and TRBJ2-5; the match to TRBD1 covers 7 bases. Germline CDR1 and CDR2: SGHTA and FQGNSA. CDR3 length: 14 residues. The CDR3 sequence: CATSRDSLARTQYF. The CDR3, as DNA: TGTGCAACCTCCCGGGACAGCCTCGCTCGTACCCAGTACTTC.

This clone appeared a few times. The chain uses TRBV10-2 and TRBJ2-7, with D possibly being TRBD1 or TRBD2 (5 bases each). CDR1 is WSHSY, CDR2 SAAADI, per germline. V was trimmed by 2 bases and J by 1 base, leaving 12 bases between them. The CDR3 is 15 amino acids. CDR3 protein: CASSEPGRGSYEQYF. CDR3 DNA sequence: TGCGCCAGCAGTGAGCCGGGGCGAGGGTCCTACGAGCAGTACTTC.

V gene TRBV29-1 combines with J gene TRBJ2-5; D is possibly TRBD1 (6 bases). The assigned J gene may be wrong: the sequence end matches TRBJ2-7 better. This CDR3 region has 13 residues. Germline assignment: CDR1 SQVTM and CDR2 ANQGSEA. CDR3 bases: TGCAGCGCCACCGGACAGTTCCAATACGAGCAGTACTTC. Its translation is CSATGQFQYEQYF.

This chain links TRBV9 with TRBJ2-1, with a weak D call TRBD1 (6 bases). Deletions cut 1 base from V and 11 bases from J, with 13 bases between. Germline V gene data show CDR1 as SGDLS and CDR2 as YYNGEE. This CDR3 region has 13 residues. The CDR3 region has the DNA TGTGCCAGCAGCGTACGCTCGACAGGTAAGCAGTTCTTC. It translates to CASSVRSTGKQFF.

The rearrangement uses TRBV7-2 and TRBJ2-2, with a weak D call TRBD1 (5 bases). The CDR3 covers 15 residues. Germline V gene data show CDR1 as SGHTA and CDR2 as FQGNSA. Trimming took 4 bases from V and 4 from J, leaving 13 bases between them. For the CDR3, the DNA is TGTGCCAGCAGCTGGGGCGCAGGAAGCACCGGGGAGCTGTTTTTT. Translating it yields CASSWGAGSTGELFF.

As to this clone: At the DNA level, this CDR3 is encoded by other sequences in the same sample as well. The CDR3 region is CASSLRDTGELFF. Here the CDR3 DNA reads TGCGCCAGCAGCTTGCGGGACACCGGGGAGCTGTTTTTT. This rearrangement joins TRBV5-1 to TRBJ2-2; no clear D. The CDR3 totals 13 residues. Germline values: CDR1 SGHRS, CDR2 YFSETQ. The V and J ends lost 1 base and 3 bases respectively, with 4 bases between them.

J is TRBJ1-2 and V is TRBV4-3; no clear D. Trimming took 5 bases from V and 12 from J, leaving 19 bases between them. Germline lookup yields CDR1 LGHNA and CDR2 YSLEER. This CDR3 is built from 13 residues. The CDR3 loop reads CASSYTTAGRNTF. CDR3 DNA: TGCGCCAGCAGCTATACCACTGCGGGGAGGAACACCTTC.

The CDR3 loop reads CASSLTGERAQPQHF. The CDR3 DNA reads TGCGCCAGCAGCCTGACAGGGGAAAGGGCTCAGCCCCAGCATTTT. This sequence joins TRBV5-1 and TRBJ1-5; 8 bases fit TRBD1. The CDR3 spans 15 residues. J gave up 6 bases and V 4 bases, and 9 bases lay outside the gene matches. Germline V lookup: CDR1 SGHRS, CDR2 YFSETQ.

This clone was seen only a few times. The genes are TRBV10-3 and TRBJ2-7; TRBD1 matches at 10 bases. V gave up 10 bases and J gave up 5 bases; unmatched junction bases: 5. CDR1 is ENHRY and CDR2 is SYGVKD in the germline V gene. This CDR3 contains 12 residues. CDR3 loop: CATMGQGNEQYF. In nucleotides, the CDR3 is TGTGCCACTATGGGACAGGGGAACGAGCAGTACTTC.